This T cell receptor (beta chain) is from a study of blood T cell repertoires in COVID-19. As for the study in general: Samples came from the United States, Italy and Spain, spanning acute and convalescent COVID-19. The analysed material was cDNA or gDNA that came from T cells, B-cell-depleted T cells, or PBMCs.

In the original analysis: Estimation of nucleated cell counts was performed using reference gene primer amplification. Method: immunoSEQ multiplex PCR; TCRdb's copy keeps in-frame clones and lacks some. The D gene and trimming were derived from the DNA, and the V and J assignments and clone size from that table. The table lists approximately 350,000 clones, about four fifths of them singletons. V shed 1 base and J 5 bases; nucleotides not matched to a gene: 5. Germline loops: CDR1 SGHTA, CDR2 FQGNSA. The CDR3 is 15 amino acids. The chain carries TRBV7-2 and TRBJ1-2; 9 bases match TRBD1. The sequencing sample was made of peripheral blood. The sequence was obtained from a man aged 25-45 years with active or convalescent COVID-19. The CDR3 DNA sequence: TGTGCCAGCAGCTTAGACCCGGGACAGGGATATGGCTACACCTTC. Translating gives CASSLDPGQGYGYTF. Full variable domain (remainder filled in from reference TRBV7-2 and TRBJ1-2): GAGVSQSPSNKVTEKGKDVELRCDPISGHTALYWYRQSLGQGLEFLIYFQGNSAPDKSGLPSDRFSAERTGGSVSTLTIQRTQQEDSAVYLCASSLDPGQGYGYTFGSGTRLTVV.